The present T cell receptor beta chain was sequenced within a study of blood T cells in healthy people across ages. Germline V gene data show CDR1 as DFQATT and CDR2 as SNEGSKA (reference sequence). The V gene lost 2 bases and the J gene lost 1 base, with 12 bases spanning the gap. CDR3 length: 14 amino acids. A J-beta primer mix and a sample-barcoded 5' primer were used in a second PCR of roughly 7 to 12 cycles. Researchers report that each sample yielded at least 3 million CDR3-containing paired-end reads. TCRdb used MiXCR to reprocess the 5' RACE reads, holding one entry per CDR3 protein. The sample lists about 1,600,000 distinct CDR3 sequences; 42% were seen once. Study findings and constraints: CMV status of donors was not determined, possibly confounding expanded clonotype changes.

As regards this clonotype: What it recognizes is unknown.

Material for sequencing was blood. The chain is built from TRBV20-1 and TRBJ2-7; D not resolved. The sequence came from a young woman in good health. This chain's CDR3 is CSARSFKDSYEQYF. DNA for the CDR3: TGCAGTGCTAGAAGTTTCAAGGATTCCTACGAGCAGTACTTC.